This T cell receptor (beta chain) was sequenced during a study of cytomegalovirus exposure and HLA in healthy donors. Study-level results: The dataset shows that most TCR sequences were rare, while some public TCRs occurred in many donors. There were a few CMV-associated chains whose specificity for CMV antigens was confirmed in vitro. High specificity and sensitivity for cytomegalovirus status were reported for the classifier.

Using immunoSEQ multiplex PCR, the repertoire was profiled, and TCRdb retains in-frame clones only, with some absent. The data show 75,000 to 85,000 clones, roughly 90% seen once. The CDR3 loop spans 16 amino acids. Trimming removed 4 bases from V and 5 bases from J; junction bases left unmatched: 9. Germline CDR1 reads MNHNY; CDR2 reads SVGAGI (reference sequence). As for this clone: Its antigen remains unidentified.

Sequencing was done on a sample of PBMCs. The chain has TRBV6-6 and TRBJ2-1, with 9 bases matching TRBD2. The receptor was isolated from a man aged 30 to 39 in good health and CMV-seronegative. CDR3 nucleotide sequence: TGTGCCAGCAGTTCCGTCTTTGCTAGCGGGAACAATGAGCAGTTCTTC. Translated, it gives CASSSVFASGNNEQFF.